Listed below are T cell receptor beta chains from one sample, sequenced in a study of cytomegalovirus exposure and HLA in healthy donors. Here immunoSEQ multiplex PCR was the method, and the copy in TCRdb shows in-frame clones only, minus some. The sample lists around 250,000 clones; over 70% were seen once. Sequenced material: PBMCs. These receptors originate from a woman aged 60-70 years in good health and CMV-seropositive. CDR3s include the opening cysteine and the closing phenylalanine or tryptophan. D genes are given only for firm matches. Not all rows give a size; the values are once, few, many and, for expanded clones, a class.

v_call,d_call,j_call,clone_size,cdr3_nt,cdr3_aa
TRBV5-1,-,TRBJ2-3,-,TGCGCCAGCAAGCCCAGGGGCACAGATACGCAGTATTTT,CASKPRGTDTQYF
TRBV5-1,-,TRBJ2-6,-,TGCGCCAGCAGCTTAATAGGGGCTCCTGGGGCCAACGTCCTGACTTTC,CASSLIGAPGANVLTF
TRBV7-8,-,TRBJ2-1,-,TGTGCCAGCAGCTCCCGACTAGTTTTTGATCCAAATGAGCAGTTCTTC,CASSSRLVFDPNEQFF
TRBV7-2,TRBD2,TRBJ2-7,-,TGTGCCAGCAGTCCGCGGGAGCAAAGGTACGAGCAGTACTTC,CASSPREQRYEQYF
TRBV29-1,-,TRBJ2-3,-,TGCAGCGTTGAAAGCCACAAGGGAGAAGATACTCAGTATTTT,CSVESHKGEDTQYF
TRBV11-2,-,TRBJ2-7,once,TGTGCCAGCAGCTTTCAGGGCCGGGTCTCATTCGAGCAGTACTTC,CASSFQGRVSFEQYF
TRBV4-1,TRBD2,TRBJ2-7,once,TGCGCCAGCAGCCTTGGGGGGGGTAGTAACGAGCAGTACTTC,CASSLGGGSNEQYF
TRBV6-6,-,TRBJ2-7,once,TGTGCCAGCAGTTATTCTGCTGTCGGTAGCTCCTACGAGCAGTACTTC,CASSYSAVGSSYEQYF
TRBV2,TRBD2,TRBJ2-1,-,TGTGCCAGCAGCCCGGGACTAGCGGAATTCAATGAGCAGTTCTTC,CASSPGLAEFNEQFF
TRBV6-5,-,TRBJ2-3,-,TGTGCCAGCAGTTCTTCCCCGGGAAGCACAGATACGCAGTATTTT,CASSSSPGSTDTQYF
TRBV6-1,TRBD1,TRBJ2-2,-,TGTGCCAGCTGGGACAGGGAAAACACCGGGGAGCTGTTTTTT,CASWDRENTGELFF
TRBV28,-,TRBJ1-5,-,TGTGCCAGCAGTATCTCGGGAGACACAATCAATCAGCCCCAGCATTTT,CASSISGDTINQPQHF
TRBV6-5,-,TRBJ1-3,-,TGTGCCAGCAGTTACTCGTCTCCGGGGTCTGGAAACACCATATATTTT,CASSYSSPGSGNTIYF
TRBV30,TRBD2,TRBJ2-7,-,TGTGCCTGGAGTGTAAAGGGACTAGACGCGTACGAGCAGTACTTC,CAWSVKGLDAYEQYF
TRBV10-1,-,TRBJ2-3,-,TGCGCCAGTACTCTGGCTAGCAGTTGTGCAGATACGCAGTATTTT,CASTLASSCADTQYF
TRBV28,-,TRBJ1-4,-,TGTGCCAGCAGTTTAGGGGGACAACTTAATGAAAAACTGTTTTTT,CASSLGGQLNEKLFF
TRBV5-5,-,TRBJ1-1,-,TGTGCCAGCAGCCCCGTTCGCGGGGGGAGCCCCAAAAACACTGAAGCTTTCTTT,CASSPVRGGSPKNTEAFF
TRBV4-1,-,TRBJ1-2,once,TGCGCCAGCAGCCAACAGGGAATGGGCGGCTACACCTTC,CASSQQGMGGYTF
TRBV19,-,TRBJ2-7,-,TGTGCCAGTAGTCTGACGACAGGTCGATTCTACGAGCAGTACTTC,CASSLTTGRFYEQYF
TRBV30,-,TRBJ1-3,-,TGTGCCTGGAGCCTTCCGGGCACCGGGGGTAACACCATATATTTT,CAWSLPGTGGNTIYF
TRBV28,TRBD1,TRBJ1-5,few,TGTGCCAGCAGCCATTCGGACAGGGCTAAAGGCAATCAGCCCCAGCATTTT,CASSHSDRAKGNQPQHF
TRBV6-1,-,TRBJ1-2,-,TGTGCCAGCAGTGAATACCAGGGGCACGGCTACACCTTC,CASSEYQGHGYTF
TRBV12-5,TRBD1,TRBJ1-5,-,TGTGCTAGTGGTTTGACCCGGACAGGGGACAATCAGCCCCAGCATTTT,CASGLTRTGDNQPQHF
TRBV6-1,TRBD1,TRBJ2-7,-,TGTGCCAGCAGCTGGGAGGGACAGGGGTCCTACGAGCAGTACTTC,CASSWEGQGSYEQYF
TRBV29-1,TRBD2,TRBJ2-1,-,TGCGGGGGGGGTGATGAGCAGTTCTTC,CGGGDEQFF
TRBV6-5,-,TRBJ2-1,-,TGTGCCAGCATTCATAGGGGGGGAGCCTACAATGAGCAGTTCTTC,CASIHRGGAYNEQFF
TRBV6-1,TRBD2,TRBJ2-2,-,TGTGCCAGCAGTGAAATTAGCGGGACCCACACCGGGGAGCTGTTTTTT,CASSEISGTHTGELFF
TRBV12-5,-,TRBJ1-4,-,TGTGCTAGTGCCGGGGGTGAAAAACTGTTTTTT,CASAGGEKLFF
TRBV28,-,TRBJ1-2,few,TGTGCCAGCAGTTTAAGGGGTTATGGCTACACCTTC,CASSLRGYGYTF
TRBV5-1,-,TRBJ1-4,-,TGCGCCAGCAGCTTGGCCTCCGCGGAGGAAAAACTGTTTTTT,CASSLASAEEKLFF
TRBV14,TRBD1,TRBJ1-1,once,TGTGCCAGCAGCACTCGACAGGGGGCTGAAGCTTTCTTT,CASSTRQGAEAFF
TRBV5-1,-,TRBJ2-1,-,TGCGCCAGCAGCTTGGGAGGCGGGGCAGGTCGTGAGCAGTTCTTC,CASSLGGGAGREQFF
TRBV5-4,TRBD1,TRBJ1-4,-,TGTGCCAGCAGCTTAACCGGGACAGGGAACGAAAAACTGTTTTTT,CASSLTGTGNEKLFF
TRBV7-9,-,TRBJ1-1,-,TGTTCCAGCAGCTTAGATAGGGGGAAGGCTGAAGCTTTCTTT,CSSSLDRGKAEAFF
TRBV27,TRBD1,TRBJ2-7,-,TGTGCCAGCAGTCCCGGGACAGCTTCCTACGAGCAGTACTTC,CASSPGTASYEQYF
TRBV28,-,TRBJ1-1,-,TGTGCCAGCAGTTCCATTCCCGAAGCTTTCTTT,CASSSIPEAFF
TRBV7-9,TRBD2,TRBJ2-7,-,TGTGCCAGCAGCTTAGGGCAGACTAGCGGAAATTCCTACGAGCAGTACTTC,CASSLGQTSGNSYEQYF
TRBV11-2,-,TRBJ2-1,-,TGTGCCAGCAGCCCTTTTGAGTACAATGAGCAGTTCTTC,CASSPFEYNEQFF
TRBV5-1,-,TRBJ2-6,-,TGCGCCAGCAGCCCTTTCTGGGTCAGCGACTCTGGGGCCAACGTCCTGACTTTC,CASSPFWVSDSGANVLTF
TRBV19,-,TRBJ1-2,-,TGTGCCAGTAGTTTCGGGTCGAACTATGGCTACACCTTC,CASSFGSNYGYTF
TRBV4-1,TRBD1,TRBJ1-5,-,TGCGCCAGCAGCCAATCGGACAGGGGTGCCCCGAATCAGCCCCAGCATTTT,CASSQSDRGAPNQPQHF
TRBV7-9,TRBD1,TRBJ2-2,-,TGTGCCATACCCGGGACAGCCGGGGAGCTGTTTTTT,CAIPGTAGELFF
TRBV7-9,-,TRBJ2-7,-,TGTGCCAGCAGCAGGGGGTCCTACGAGCAGTACTTC,CASSRGSYEQYF
TRBV30,-,TRBJ1-1,-,TGTGCCGGCTCTTCGGGACTAAGGAACACTGAAGCTTTCTTT,CAGSSGLRNTEAFF